This is a list of T cell receptor beta chains from one sample in a study of cytomegalovirus exposure and HLA in healthy donors. Sequenced by immunoSEQ multiplex PCR; TCRdb stores in-frame clones only, minus some. The sample has around 160,000 clones, 55% to 80% seen once; the top ten hold 4.5%. Sequencing was carried out using PBMCs. These TCRs come from a young woman in good health and CMV-seropositive. Each CDR3 is given without its conserved first and last residue. D genes are given only for firm matches.

V gene: TRBV15
D gene: NA
J gene: TRBJ1-5
CDR3 protein: ATSSAGYSNQPQH

V gene: TRBV19
D gene: TRBD2
J gene: TRBJ2-1
CDR3 protein: ASRAGGVYNEQF

V gene: TRBV7-2
D gene: TRBD2
J gene: TRBJ2-3
CDR3 protein: ASSTLAGTKADTQY

V gene: TRBV2
D gene: NA
J gene: TRBJ2-7
CDR3 protein: ASNKEVNYEQY

V gene: TRBV5-6
D gene: NA
J gene: TRBJ1-2
CDR3 protein: ASSSGWAGLAYYGYT

V gene: TRBV4-3
D gene: NA
J gene: TRBJ2-7
CDR3 protein: ASSQDWGTSSYEQY

V gene: TRBV29-1
D gene: TRBD1
J gene: TRBJ2-5
CDR3 protein: SAPRDRGTETQY

V gene: TRBV7-7
D gene: NA
J gene: TRBJ2-2
CDR3 protein: ASSPFSGNTGELF

V gene: TRBV6-5
D gene: TRBD1
J gene: TRBJ2-1
CDR3 protein: ASRKSGTGSSEQF

V gene: TRBV5-6
D gene: TRBD1
J gene: TRBJ1-3
CDR3 protein: ASSFIAPGQGINTIY

V gene: TRBV30
D gene: NA
J gene: TRBJ2-2
CDR3 protein: AWSPLAGKAGELF

V gene: TRBV21-1
D gene: NA
J gene: TRBJ1-6
CDR3 protein: ASSRPWTGWHSPLH

V gene: TRBV2
D gene: TRBD2
J gene: TRBJ2-1
CDR3 protein: ASRRREGLDNEQF

V gene: TRBV4-2
D gene: TRBD2
J gene: TRBJ2-3
CDR3 protein: ASSRGTSQEDTQY

V gene: TRBV27
D gene: TRBD1
J gene: TRBJ2-7
CDR3 protein: ASSLQDRAYEQY

V gene: TRBV7-3
D gene: NA
J gene: TRBJ1-1
CDR3 protein: ASSSGQLGTEAF

V gene: TRBV2
D gene: TRBD2
J gene: TRBJ2-2
CDR3 protein: ASSESSGSLSGELF

V gene: TRBV19
D gene: NA
J gene: TRBJ2-5
CDR3 protein: ASSIPFQETQY

V gene: TRBV6-6
D gene: NA
J gene: TRBJ2-5
CDR3 protein: ASSYWASETQY

V gene: TRBV18
D gene: NA
J gene: TRBJ2-7
CDR3 protein: ASSPPTDYEQY

V gene: TRBV7-9
D gene: TRBD2
J gene: TRBJ2-1
CDR3 protein: ASSLVRGTSILSYNEQF

V gene: TRBV5-1
D gene: NA
J gene: TRBJ2-3
CDR3 protein: ASSFEGTDRGDTQY

V gene: TRBV30
D gene: TRBD1
J gene: TRBJ2-4
CDR3 protein: AWSPGQGLGKNIQY

V gene: TRBV19
D gene: NA
J gene: TRBJ1-2
CDR3 protein: ASTIATNYGYT

V gene: TRBV10-3
D gene: NA
J gene: TRBJ2-3
CDR3 protein: AIRGVGLDTQY

V gene: TRBV7-6
D gene: TRBD1
J gene: TRBJ1-6
CDR3 protein: ASSPTDRVNSPLH

V gene: TRBV11-2
D gene: NA
J gene: TRBJ1-1
CDR3 protein: ASSLGPRYIMNTEAF

V gene: TRBV6-5
D gene: NA
J gene: TRBJ1-5
CDR3 protein: ASSYGGRGGNQPQH

V gene: TRBV19
D gene: TRBD2
J gene: TRBJ2-1
CDR3 protein: ASSISGTSGAYNEQF

V gene: TRBV18
D gene: NA
J gene: TRBJ2-1
CDR3 protein: ASSPPGGVREQF

V gene: TRBV4-1
D gene: TRBD2
J gene: TRBJ2-7
CDR3 protein: ASSQDSSGRTYEQY

V gene: TRBV5-1
D gene: NA
J gene: TRBJ1-2
CDR3 protein: ASSLATGLNYGYT